What follows are 5 T cell receptor beta chains derived from one specimen sequenced in a study of T-cell memory formation after mild COVID-19. MiXCR, applied by TCRdb to the 5' RACE reads, yields one record per CDR3 protein. Of 250,000 to 350,000 distinct CDR3 sequences in the sample, 13% to 15% were seen once. The sample was PBMCs or a T cell subset sorted from them (not recorded which). These receptors came from a man aged 18 to 29 who had mild COVID-19 (a few samples of this study predate the infection). Cell type and time point are not known.

J is TRBJ2-1 and V is TRBV5-6; TRBD2 agrees at 10 bases. Germline V lookup: CDR1 SGHDT, CDR2 YYEEEE. Losses at the gene ends were 4 bases for V and 2 bases for J; bases not matched to a gene: 3. The CDR3 runs to 15 residues. This chain's CDR3 is CASSGGTSAYNEQFF. DNA of the CDR3: TGTGCCAGCAGCGGCGGGACTAGCGCCTACAATGAGCAGTTCTTC.

This clonotype turned up a few times. The chain couples TRBV6-6 to TRBJ2-7; D is possibly TRBD1 (5 bases). CDR1 and CDR2 (germline): MNHNY, SVGAGI (reference sequence). Trimming removed 6 bases at V and 4 bases at J, with 16 bases between. The CDR3 has 14 residues. CDR3 bases: TGTGCCAGCAGGGATTTGACAGCGCCTTACGAGCAGTACGTC. Amino acid sequence: CASRDLTAPYEQYV.

In DNA, the CDR3 is TGCAGCGTTGTTCCGGGACAGGGGGGTACCCTTGATGAGCAGTTCTTC. Translation gives CSVVPGQGGTLDEQFF. This chain links TRBV29-1 with TRBJ2-1, with 11 bases aligning to TRBD1. The CDR3 sequence is 16 residues long. Germline assignment: CDR1 SQVTM and CDR2 ANQGSEA. V trimming: 4 bases; J trimming: 8 bases; junction bases outside the gene matches: 13.

This clonotype was observed a handful of times. The chain combines TRBV20-1 with TRBJ2-5; D is unresolved. The CDR3 sequence is 12 residues long. Per the germline V gene, CDR1 is DFQATT and CDR2 is SNEGSKA (reference sequence). The V end was cut by 6 bases, the J end by 3 bases, with 11 bases between. CDR3 amino acids: CSAIGLEETQYF. Written as DNA, the CDR3 is TGCAGTGCCATCGGGCTAGAAGAGACCCAGTACTTC.

This clonotype turned up a few times. The CDR3 DNA reads as TGTGCCAGCAGCACCTCTCACAGGGGCCACACTGAAGCTTTCTTT. Protein product: CASSTSHRGHTEAFF. The chain carries TRBV7-2 and TRBJ1-1, with 7 bases that match TRBD1. Germline trimming cut 5 bases from V and 3 bases from J; bases unmatched to any gene: 9. Per germline, CDR1 SGHTA and CDR2 FQGNSA. The CDR3 totals 15 residues.